Listed here is a single T cell receptor (beta chain). The antigen is undetermined. The entry originates in a study of T cell responses to AZD1222 COVID-19 vaccine. Sequenced by immunoSEQ multiplex PCR; TCRdb stores in-frame clones only, minus some. The sample consists of approximately 150,000 clones, about 90% of them appearing once. Study results and caveats: The peak T cell response came first, and repertoires were sampled only after it. Donors, mostly white British, included more females; clonal diversity was possibly underestimated.

Pooled together were second doses at about 4 or about 12 weeks. The origin of this receptor is an adult who received the AZD1222 COVID-19 vaccine. Sequencing used peripheral blood, obtained 28 days after the second AZD1222 dose.

The CDR3 nucleotides read TGTGCCAGCATCCCGGGACTGTTATATACTGAGCAGTTCTTC. It yields the protein CASIPGLLYTEQFF. This chain links TRBV11-2 with TRBJ2-1; D might be TRBD2 (6 bases). CDR1 and CDR2 from the germline V gene are SGHAT and FQNNGV. V was trimmed by 7 bases and J by 9 bases, leaving 19 bases between them. The CDR3 contains 14 residues.